This T cell receptor (beta chain) was found in a study of T cell responses to AZD1222 COVID-19 vaccine. The wider study: Both about-4-week and about-12-week second-dose recipients were combined. Overall study results and limits: In a largely white British group with more females than males, clonal diversity was possibly underestimated. The repertoires were collected only after the peak T cell response.

The assay was immunoSEQ multiplex PCR, and TCRdb's table has in-frame clones only and misses some. The table includes some 120,000 clones, approximately 86% detected once. Turning to this clone: Its cognate antigen is unknown.

The TCR was taken from an adult in good health. Sequences were derived from peripheral blood, sampled on day 0 of AZD1222 vaccination.

Written as DNA, the CDR3 is TGTGCCAGTAGTATCCCCGGCCCCTACGAGCAGTACTTC. Residues: CASSIPGPYEQYF. The chain employs TRBV19 and TRBJ2-7; D not certain. The ends were cut back, 3 bases at V and 2 bases at J, with 8 bases in the middle. The V gene's germline CDR1 is LNHDA and CDR2 SQIVND (reference sequence). This CDR3 region has 13 residues. The whole variable domain, remainder taken from reference TRBV19 and TRBJ2-7, is DGGITQSPKYLFRKEGQNVTLSCEQNLNHDAMYWYRQDPGQGLRLIYYSQIVNDFQKGDIAEGYSVSREKKESFPLTVTSAQKNPTAFYLCASSIPGPYEQYFGPGTRLTVT.